A single T cell receptor beta chain is shown here with its context. Its antigen remains unknown. This entry belongs to a study of Ad26.COV2.S vaccination and SARS-CoV-2 variants. V was clipped by 5 bases and J by 2 bases; unmatched bases: 8. The germline V gene has CDR1 MNHEY and CDR2 SMNVEV (reference sequence). The CDR3 runs 15 residues. The data were produced by immunoSEQ multiplex PCR, yet TCRdb's version contains in-frame clones alone and is incomplete. The table includes 330,000 or so clones, about nine tenths detected once. As to treatment: approximately 18 received Ad26.COV2.S at low or high dose, single or two shots; roughly five received placebo; per-sample allocation not given. Day 63 following the first vaccine or placebo injection was when the samples were taken. The study's findings and limits: Individuals receiving vaccine had higher spike-specific TCR breadth than placebo recipients did. Reports say spike-specific CD8+ and CD4+ T cell responses covered substantial breadth after vaccination.

The receptor comes from a person between 18 and 59 years old who received the Ad26.COV2.S COVID-19 vaccine or a placebo. The chain uses TRBV27 and TRBJ2-7; 8 nucleotides agree with TRBD1. The specimen was peripheral blood, collected in a trial of Ad26.COV2.S vaccine versus placebo. CDR3: CASSEPGQEAYEQYF. In DNA form, the CDR3 reads TGTGCCAGCAGTGAACCGGGACAGGAGGCCTACGAGCAGTACTTC.